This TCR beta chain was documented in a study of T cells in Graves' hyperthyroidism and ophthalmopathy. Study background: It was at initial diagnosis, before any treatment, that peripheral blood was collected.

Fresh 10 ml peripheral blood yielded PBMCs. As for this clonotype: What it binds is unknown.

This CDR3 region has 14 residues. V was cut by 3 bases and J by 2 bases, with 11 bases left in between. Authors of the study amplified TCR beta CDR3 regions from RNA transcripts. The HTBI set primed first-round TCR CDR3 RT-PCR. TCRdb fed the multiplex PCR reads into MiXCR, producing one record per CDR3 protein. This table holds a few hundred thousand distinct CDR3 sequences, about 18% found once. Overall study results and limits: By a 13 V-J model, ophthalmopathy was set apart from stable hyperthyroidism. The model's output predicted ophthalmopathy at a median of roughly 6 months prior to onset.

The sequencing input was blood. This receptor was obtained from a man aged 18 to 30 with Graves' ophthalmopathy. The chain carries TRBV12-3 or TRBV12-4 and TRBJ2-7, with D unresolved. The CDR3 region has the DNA TGTGCCAGCAGTTTTAGGCTTACACCCTACGAGCAGTACTTC. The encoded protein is CASSFRLTPYEQYF.